These 21 T cell receptor beta chains came from one sample sequenced in a study of cytomegalovirus exposure and HLA in healthy donors. Researchers ran the PCR with 60 Vbeta and 13 Jbeta primers. TCRdb's table, derived via immunoSEQ multiplex PCR, lists solely in-frame clones and lacks some. The sample holds about 170,000 clones, roughly 76% seen once. The sequenced material came from PBMCs. Source of these receptors: a male donor in good health and CMV-seronegative.

V gene TRBV5-4 combines with J gene TRBJ2-1; TRBD2 matches at 8 bases. V shed 4 bases, J shed 4 bases, and the junction held 10 bases outside the gene matches. CDR1 is SGHNT, CDR2 YYREEE, per germline (reference sequence). This CDR3 has 16 residues. The chain's CDR3 is CASSPVFTSGYNEQFF. The CDR3 DNA reads TGTGCCAGCAGCCCGGTCTTCACTAGCGGTTACAATGAGCAGTTCTTC.

The chain carries TRBV5-8 and TRBJ1-5; weak D call: TRBD1 (6 bases). From germline, CDR1 is SGHTS and CDR2 YDEGEE. Trimming took off 4 bases at V and 5 bases at J, with 16 bases between the two ends. CDR3 length equals 15 residues. The DNA for the CDR3 is TGTGCCAGCAGCACTGGAGGGGGGGTCTATCAGCCCCAGCATTTT. Translating it yields CASSTGGGVYQPQHF. The full variable domain, rest sourced from reference TRBV5-8 and TRBJ1-5, is EAGVTQSPTHLIKTRGQQATLRCSPISGHTSVYWYQQALGLGLQFLLWYDEGEERNRGNFPPRFSGRQFPNYSSELNVNALELEDSALYLCASSTGGGVYQPQHFGDGTRLSIL.

The J gene is TRBJ2-7, the V gene TRBV5-1; TRBD1 matches 8 bases. The germline V gene has CDR1 SGHRS and CDR2 YFSETQ. The CDR3 loop spans 17 amino acids. The junction had 8 bases not matched to a gene; V was cut back by 0 bases and J by 0 bases. CDR3 DNA: TGCGCCAGCAGCTTGGGGGCGGGACAGGTGAGCTCCTACGAGCAGTACTTC. This gives the protein CASSLGAGQVSSYEQYF.

This chain uses TRBV27 with TRBJ2-5, with 7 bases aligning to TRBD1. The V gene's germline CDR1 is MNHEY and CDR2 SMNVEV (reference sequence). The CDR3 covers 16 residues. V shed 3 bases, J shed 2 bases, and the junction held 9 bases outside the gene matches. In DNA form, the CDR3 reads TGTGCCAGCAGTTTCCAGGGGGAAGTGGGTCAAGAGACCCAGTACTTC. This sequence encodes CASSFQGEVGQETQYF.

This rearrangement joins TRBV27 to TRBJ2-7; D is perhaps TRBD1 (6 bases). The V end lost 8 bases, the J end lost 2 bases, and 19 bases lay between the germline ends. The CDR3 is 15 residues long. CDR1 and CDR2 (germline): MNHEY, SMNVEV (reference sequence). The CDR3 here is CASQKIGTPTYEQYF. CDR3 nucleotide sequence: TGTGCCAGCCAGAAGATCGGGACACCTACCTACGAGCAGTACTTC.

The chain links TRBV10-3 to TRBJ1-5, with D perhaps TRBD1 (6 bases). The CDR3 is 15 amino acids. Germline CDR1 is ENHRY and CDR2 is SYGVKD. V gave up 10 bases and J gave up 10 bases, with 26 bases separating them. The CDR3 loop reads CATQEQGSGAQPQHF. The CDR3 bases are TGTGCCACTCAAGAACAGGGTAGTGGAGCCCAACCCCAGCATTTT.

Worth noting for this clone: The sample has other DNA sequences that encode this CDR3 too. The chain combines TRBV5-1 with TRBJ1-3; 9 bases agree with TRBD1. Germline assignment: CDR1 SGHRS and CDR2 YFSETQ. The CDR3 extends over 14 amino acids. Trimming at V came to 4 bases and at J to 4 bases, leaving 3 bases not matched to a gene. Here the CDR3 reads CASSPGTGGNTIYF. DNA of the CDR3: TGCGCCAGCAGCCCCGGGACAGGGGGAAACACCATATATTTT.

V usage is TRBV5-1 and J usage is TRBJ2-3; possibly TRBD1 for D (5 bases). Trimming removed 0 bases at V and 6 bases at J, with 14 bases between. CDR1 is SGHRS and CDR2 is YFSETQ in the germline V gene. The CDR3 extends over 15 amino acids. This chain's CDR3 is CASSLVQGMGDTQYF. The DNA of the CDR3 is TGCGCCAGCAGCTTGGTTCAGGGAATGGGGGATACGCAGTATTTT.

Regarding this clone: Other nucleotide sequences in the sample specify the same CDR3. The rearrangement joins TRBV5-4 to TRBJ2-2; D call uncertain. CDR1 and CDR2 (germline): SGHNT, YYREEE (reference sequence). The ends were cut back, 0 bases at V and 1 base at J, with 4 bases in the middle. This CDR3 has 14 residues. CDR3 residues: CASSLGGNTGELFF. As DNA, the CDR3 is TGTGCCAGCAGCTTGGGAGGGAACACCGGGGAGCTGTTTTTT.

V is TRBV21-1 and J is TRBJ2-1; the listed D gene, TRBD1, was not tested against the DNA. TRBV21-1 is annotated as a pseudogene. The CDR3 runs 13 residues. As DNA, the CDR3 is TGTGCCAGCAGCAAGGCAGGGGAGAATGAGCAGTTCTTC. Its protein product is CASSKAGENEQFF.

CDR3: CASSEGTSGGTQYF. DNA of the CDR3: TGTGCCAGCAGTGAAGGGACTAGCGGTGGGACCCAGTACTTC. V is TRBV6-1 and J is TRBJ2-5; 10 positions match TRBD2. The trim removed 1 base at V and 7 bases at J, leaving 3 bases unmatched. Germline CDR1 and CDR2: MNHNS and SASEGT. This CDR3 contains 14 residues.

V gene TRBV29-1 combines with J gene TRBJ2-7, with a possible D match to TRBD2 (6 bases). Looked up from germline, CDR1 is SQVTM and CDR2 is ANQGSEA. The CDR3 is made up of 13 amino acids. V lost 7 bases and J lost 2, with 15 bases in between. The CDR3 nucleotides read TGCAGCGGAGCCCGGGACTTTCCCTACGAGCAGTACTTC. It yields the protein CSGARDFPYEQYF.

This clone was counted once. V is TRBV27 and J is TRBJ1-2, with D perhaps TRBD1 (6 bases). CDR1 and CDR2 from the germline V gene are MNHEY and SMNVEV (reference sequence). Trimming shortened V by 3 bases and J by 8 bases, and 13 bases separated the two germline ends. This CDR3 region has 13 residues. CDR3 residues: CASSFRQAGGYTF. In nucleotides, the CDR3 is TGTGCCAGCAGTTTCAGACAGGCTGGAGGCTACACCTTC.

The chain carries TRBV5-4 and TRBJ2-5; TRBD2 matches at 8 bases. After removal of 4 bases from V and 5 bases from J, the junction contained 7 bases not matched to a gene. CDR3 length equals 14 residues. Germline V lookup: CDR1 SGHNT, CDR2 YYREEE (reference sequence). CDR3 in DNA: TGTGCCAGCAGCCCCGGGGGGGCCCAGGAGACCCAGTACTTC. Its translation: CASSPGGAQETQYF.

This chain uses TRBV6-5 with TRBJ2-7, with a tentative D call TRBD1 (6 bases). The CDR3 covers 12 residues. V was clipped by 4 bases and J by 6 bases, with 10 bases between them. CDR1 is MNHEY, CDR2 SVGAGI, per germline. CDR3 coding DNA: TGTGCCAGCAGTTTTGGGGGCTTCGAGCAGTACTTC. Residues: CASSFGGFEQYF.

This clone was seen once. The chain is built from TRBV5-5 and TRBJ1-1, with TRBD1 matching 10 bases. This CDR3 is 17 amino acids long. Trimming removed 3 bases from V and 1 base from J; junction bases left unmatched: 9. In germline, CDR1 is SGHKS, CDR2 YYEKEE (reference sequence). CDR3 sequence: CASSSKLDRGANTEAFF. DNA for the CDR3: TGTGCCAGCAGCTCCAAGTTGGACAGGGGGGCGAACACTGAAGCTTTCTTT.

The rearrangement links TRBV9 to TRBJ2-1, with 8 bases fitting TRBD2. The germline V gene encodes CDR1 SGDLS and CDR2 YYNGEE. The CDR3 length is 19 residues. V lost 0 bases to trimming and J lost 2 bases; unmatched junction nucleotides: 13. The CDR3 DNA reads as TGTGCCAGCAGCGTAGTGGCATTCAAGGCGGGGGGAACCTACAATGAGCAGTTCTTC. Amino acid sequence: CASSVVAFKAGGTYNEQFF.

The rearrangement links TRBV6-6 to TRBJ1-1; D is perhaps TRBD1 (6 bases). V dropped 0 bases and J dropped 6 bases, with 14 bases sitting between them. Germline lookup yields CDR1 MNHNY and CDR2 SVGAGI (reference sequence). This CDR3 has 15 amino acids. The DNA of the CDR3 is TGTGCCAGCAGTTACTCACGGGGGGCCAAGTCTGAAGCTTTCTTT. Protein: CASSYSRGAKSEAFF.

The chain joins TRBV27 to TRBJ1-2, with TRBD1 identical over 8 bases. Germline trimming cut 4 bases from V and 6 bases from J; bases unmatched to any gene: 7. The CDR3 length is 14 residues. The germline V gene encodes CDR1 MNHEY and CDR2 SMNVEV (reference sequence). The CDR3 DNA reads as TGTGCCAGCAGTTCAGGACAGGGATTGGATGGCTACACCTTC. It translates to CASSSGQGLDGYTF.

The chain couples TRBV27 to TRBJ1-6; possibly TRBD1 for D (6 bases). V lost 7 bases, J lost 0 bases, and 10 bases lay in between. CDR3 length: 15 amino acids. The germline V gene has CDR1 MNHEY and CDR2 SMNVEV (reference sequence). The CDR3 sequence is CASKGGSSYNSPLHF. As DNA, the CDR3 is TGTGCCAGCAAAGGGGGTAGCTCCTATAATTCACCCCTCCACTTT.

The rearrangement joins TRBV13 to TRBJ1-6; perhaps TRBD1 as D (5 bases). Germline-derived CDR1 and CDR2 are PRHDT and FYEKMQ (reference sequence). The CDR3 covers 13 residues. V lost 4 bases and J 9 bases, leaving 10 bases between the germline ends. The CDR3 protein is CASSWGLGSPLHF. The CDR3 coding sequence is TGTGCCAGCAGCTGGGGACTGGGTTCACCCCTCCACTTT.